This T cell receptor beta chain was observed in a study of T cell repertoires in cytomegalovirus infection. Whole-study context: TCR beta signatures that were public indicated CMV infection and matching HLA type. Study observations and caveats: HLA-C-restricted CMV-specific TCR beta clonotypes prevailed in the ex vivo response.

A note on this clonotype: Its matching antigen is unknown.

TCRdb redid the calling of the reads with MiXCR, one entry per CDR3 protein. The profile covers hundreds of thousands of distinct CDR3 sequences, with around 30% appearing a single time and roughly 20% taken by the ten largest. The CDR3 runs 18 residues. Looked up from germline, CDR1 is MNHEY and CDR2 is SVGEGT. The ends lost 0 bases at V and 7 bases at J; junction bases unmatched: 13. The clonotype originates from a human donor in good health (CMV status not recorded). Some clones in this sample may be carry-over from other donors' samples. Sequencing used cultured PBMCs, obtained from culture after CMV antigen stimulation. The chain has TRBV6-2 or TRBV6-3 and TRBJ2-1, with 9 bases matching TRBD2. The CDR3 nucleotides are TGTGCCAGCAGTTACTCGACCGGCGGAGCGGGAGGTATGAATGAGCAGTTCTTC. It specifies CASSYSTGGAGGMNEQFF.